The 8 T cell receptor beta chains given below trace back to one sample, sequenced in a study of Ad26.COV2.S vaccination and SARS-CoV-2 variants. Repertoires were generated with immunoSEQ multiplex PCR, while TCRdb's copy carries only in-frame clones and drops some. The sample includes hundreds of thousands of clones, 80% to 95% of them seen just once. Treatment in this sample: roughly 19 received Ad26.COV2.S at low or high dose, single or two shots; roughly five received placebo; per-sample allocation not given. Repertoires come from day 63 after the first vaccine or placebo injection. The sample here was peripheral blood, taken in a trial of Ad26.COV2.S vaccine versus placebo. These receptors came from a person between 18 and 59 years old who received the Ad26.COV2.S COVID-19 vaccine or a placebo.

This chain links TRBV7-6 with TRBJ2-1; D not certain. CDR3 length: 16 amino acids. The V gene's germline CDR1 is SGHVS and CDR2 FNYEAQ. V dropped 3 bases and J dropped 5 bases, with 17 bases sitting between them. CDR3 residues: CASSFRPLPLNNEQFF. In DNA form, the CDR3 reads TGTGCCAGCAGCTTTAGGCCCCTTCCCCTGAACAATGAGCAGTTCTTC.

J is TRBJ2-4 and V is TRBV11-2; possibly TRBD1 for D (6 bases). This CDR3 region has 13 residues. With 3 bases removed from V and 6 bases from J, the gap between germline ends came to 9 bases. The germline CDR1 and CDR2 sequences are SGHAT and FQNNGV. This CDR3 reads CASSFGRGNIQYF. CDR3 nucleotides: TGTGCCAGCAGCTTCGGCAGGGGAAACATTCAGTACTTC.

The chain couples TRBV12-3 or TRBV12-4 to TRBJ1-1; no definite D call. The CDR3 extends over 11 amino acids. Between the trimmed V and J ends, which lost 7 bases and 4 bases, there was a span of 7 bases. CDR3 region: CASTSSTEAFF. CDR3 bases: TGTGCCAGCACAAGTTCCACTGAAGCTTTCTTT.

The genes are TRBV19 and TRBJ1-4; 7 bases are shared with TRBD1. Germline lookup yields CDR1 LNHDA and CDR2 SQIVND (reference sequence). J lost 6 bases, V lost 5 bases, and 6 bases had no gene match. The CDR3 consists of 14 residues. The CDR3 DNA follows: TGTGCCAGTAGTTACGCGACAGGGCATGAAAAACTGTTTTTT. This codes for CASSYATGHEKLFF.

Here the CDR3 DNA reads TGTGCCAGCAGCTTACTATGGGGCTCTGACGAGCAGTACTTC. Its protein is CASSLLWGSDEQYF. The chain uses TRBV11-2 and TRBJ2-7, with TRBD1 as a possible D gene (5 bases). This CDR3 spans 14 amino acids. Trimming took off 2 bases at V and 5 bases at J, with 13 bases between the two ends. Germline-derived CDR1 and CDR2 are SGHAT and FQNNGV.

This rearrangement joins TRBV7-2 to TRBJ1-3; TRBD1 matches at 7 bases. V trimming: 2 bases; J trimming: 2 bases; junction bases outside the gene matches: 6. The germline V gene has CDR1 SGHTA and CDR2 FQGNSA. The length of the CDR3 is 16 residues. The CDR3 region is CASSLNRGLPGNTIYF. In DNA, the CDR3 is TGTGCCAGCAGCTTAAACAGGGGATTGCCTGGAAACACCATATATTTT.

This clone was observed a handful of times. The chain recombines TRBV28 with TRBJ1-5; weak D call: TRBD1 (5 bases). CDR3 size: 14 residues. Trimming pared 6 bases from V and 3 bases from J, leaving 12 bases between. CDR1 MDHEN and CDR2 SYDVKM come from the germline V gene. The CDR3, as DNA: TGTGCCAGCAGAGGCGGGGGGAACAATCAGCCCCAGCATTTT. As protein: CASRGGGNNQPQHF.

This chain uses TRBV5-8 with TRBJ2-7, with D possibly being TRBD1 or TRBD2 (5 bases each). V was cut by 3 bases and J by 7 bases, with 17 bases left in between. The CDR3 contains 14 residues. Looked up from germline, CDR1 is SGHTS and CDR2 is YDEGEE. The CDR3 region is CASSWAGTTREQYF. Written as DNA, the CDR3 is TGTGCCAGCAGCTGGGCCGGGACGACACGGGAGCAGTACTTC.